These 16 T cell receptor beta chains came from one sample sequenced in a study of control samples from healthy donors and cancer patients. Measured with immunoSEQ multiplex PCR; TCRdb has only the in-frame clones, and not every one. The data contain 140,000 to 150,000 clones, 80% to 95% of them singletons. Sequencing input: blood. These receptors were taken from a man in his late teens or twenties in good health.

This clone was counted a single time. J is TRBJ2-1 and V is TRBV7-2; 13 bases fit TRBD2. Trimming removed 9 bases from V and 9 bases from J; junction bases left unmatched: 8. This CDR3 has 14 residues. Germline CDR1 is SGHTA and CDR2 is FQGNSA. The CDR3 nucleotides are TGTGCCAGTGCCGGGACTAGCGGGAATCGTGAGCAGTTCTTC. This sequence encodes CASAGTSGNREQFF.

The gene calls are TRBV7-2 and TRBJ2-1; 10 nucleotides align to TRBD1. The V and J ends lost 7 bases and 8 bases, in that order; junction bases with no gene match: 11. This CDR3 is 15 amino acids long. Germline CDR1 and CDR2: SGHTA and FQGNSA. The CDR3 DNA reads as TGTGCCAGCATCCTGGATCGGACAGGGGGTTATGAGCAGTTCTTC. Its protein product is CASILDRTGGYEQFF.

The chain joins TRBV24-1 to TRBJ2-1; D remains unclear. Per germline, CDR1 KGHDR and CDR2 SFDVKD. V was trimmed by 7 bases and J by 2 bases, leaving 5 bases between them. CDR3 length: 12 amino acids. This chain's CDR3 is CATRTPYNEQFF. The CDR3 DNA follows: TGTGCCACCAGGACCCCCTACAATGAGCAGTTCTTC.

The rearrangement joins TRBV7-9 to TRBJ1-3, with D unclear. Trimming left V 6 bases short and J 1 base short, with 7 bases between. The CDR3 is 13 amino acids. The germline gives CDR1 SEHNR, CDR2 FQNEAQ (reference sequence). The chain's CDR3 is CASRYLSGNTIYF. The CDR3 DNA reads TGTGCCAGCAGATATCTTTCTGGAAACACCATATATTTT. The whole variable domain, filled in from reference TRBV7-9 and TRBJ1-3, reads DTGVSQNPRHKITKRGQNVTFRCDPISEHNRLYWYRQTLGQGPEFLTYFQNEAQLEKSRLLSDRFSAERPKGSFSTLEIQRTEQGDSAMYLCASRYLSGNTIYFGEGSWLTVV.

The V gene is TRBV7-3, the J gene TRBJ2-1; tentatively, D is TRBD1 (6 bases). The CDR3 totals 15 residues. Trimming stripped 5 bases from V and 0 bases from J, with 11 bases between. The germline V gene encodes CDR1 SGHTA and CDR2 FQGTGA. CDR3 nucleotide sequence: TGTGCCAGCAGCACCACAGGGAGCTCCTACAATGAGCAGTTCTTC. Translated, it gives CASSTTGSSYNEQFF.

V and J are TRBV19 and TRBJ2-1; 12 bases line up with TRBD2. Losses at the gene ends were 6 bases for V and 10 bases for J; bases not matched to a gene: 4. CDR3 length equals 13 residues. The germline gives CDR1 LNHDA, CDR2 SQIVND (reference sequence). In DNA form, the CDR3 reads TGTGCCAGTAGCGCTAGCGGGAGGGGGGAGCAGTTCTTC. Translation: CASSASGRGEQFF. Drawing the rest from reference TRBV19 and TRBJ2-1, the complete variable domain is DGGITQSPKYLFRKEGQNVTLSCEQNLNHDAMYWYRQDPGQGLRLIYYSQIVNDFQKGDIAEGYSVSREKKESFPLTVTSAQKNPTAFYLCASSASGRGEQFFGPGTRLTVL.

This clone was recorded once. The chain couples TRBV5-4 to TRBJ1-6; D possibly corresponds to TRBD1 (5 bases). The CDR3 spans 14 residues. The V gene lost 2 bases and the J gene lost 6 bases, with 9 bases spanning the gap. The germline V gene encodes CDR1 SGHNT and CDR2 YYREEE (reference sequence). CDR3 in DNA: TGTGCCAGCAGCTTCCGACAGAGTAATTCACCCCTCCACTTT. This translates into CASSFRQSNSPLHF.

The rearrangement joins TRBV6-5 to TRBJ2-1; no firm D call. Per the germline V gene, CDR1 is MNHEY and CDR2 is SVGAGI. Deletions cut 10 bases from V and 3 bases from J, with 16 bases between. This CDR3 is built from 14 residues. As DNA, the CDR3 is TGTGCCACTGGGGTGGGGTGGTACTACAATGAGCAGTTCTTC. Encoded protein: CATGVGWYYNEQFF.

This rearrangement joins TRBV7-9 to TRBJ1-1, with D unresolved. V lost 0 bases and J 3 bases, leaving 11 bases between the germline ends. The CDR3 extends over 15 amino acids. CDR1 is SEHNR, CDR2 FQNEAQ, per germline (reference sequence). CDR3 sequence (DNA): TGTGCCAGCAGCTTAGCGCGCCAGGCTGACACTGAAGCTTTCTTT. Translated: CASSLARQADTEAFF.

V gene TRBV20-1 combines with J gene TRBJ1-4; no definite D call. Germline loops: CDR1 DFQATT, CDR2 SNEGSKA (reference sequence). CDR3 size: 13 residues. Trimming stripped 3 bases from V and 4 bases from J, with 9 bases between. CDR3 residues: CSASYILNEKLFF. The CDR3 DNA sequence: TGCAGTGCTAGTTATATTCTTAATGAAAAACTGTTTTTT.

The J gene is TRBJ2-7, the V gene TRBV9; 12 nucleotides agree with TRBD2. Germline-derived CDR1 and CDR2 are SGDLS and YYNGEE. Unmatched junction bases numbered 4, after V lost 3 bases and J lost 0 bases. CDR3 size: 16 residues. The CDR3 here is CASSASGRAVSYEQYF. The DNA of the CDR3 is TGTGCCAGCAGCGCTAGCGGGAGGGCCGTCTCCTACGAGCAGTACTTC. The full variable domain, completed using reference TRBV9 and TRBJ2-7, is DSGVTQTPKHLITATGQRVTLRCSPRSGDLSVYWYQQSLDQGLQFLIQYYNGEERAKGNILERFSAQQFPDLHSELNLSSLELGDSALYFCASSASGRAVSYEQYFGPGTRLTVT.

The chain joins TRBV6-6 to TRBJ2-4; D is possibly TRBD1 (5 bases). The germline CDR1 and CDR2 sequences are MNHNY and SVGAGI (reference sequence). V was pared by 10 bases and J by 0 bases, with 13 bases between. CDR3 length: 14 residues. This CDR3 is CATLRQTAKNIQYF. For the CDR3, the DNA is TGTGCCACCTTAAGACAGACAGCCAAAAACATTCAGTACTTC.

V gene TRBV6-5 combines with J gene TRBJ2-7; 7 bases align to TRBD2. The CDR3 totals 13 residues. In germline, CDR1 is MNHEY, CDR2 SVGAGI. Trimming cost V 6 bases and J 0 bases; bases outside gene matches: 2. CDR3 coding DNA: TGTGCCAGCAGCTGGGGGGGCTCCTACGAGCAGTACTTC. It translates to CASSWGGSYEQYF.

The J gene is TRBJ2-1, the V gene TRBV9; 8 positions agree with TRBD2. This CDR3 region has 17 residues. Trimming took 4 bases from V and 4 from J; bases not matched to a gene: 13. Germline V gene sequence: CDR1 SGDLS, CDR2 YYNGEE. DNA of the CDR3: TGTGCCAGCAGCCCCCGGGGTGGGGGCGGGGGGTACAATGAGCAGTTCTTC. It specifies CASSPRGGGGGYNEQFF.

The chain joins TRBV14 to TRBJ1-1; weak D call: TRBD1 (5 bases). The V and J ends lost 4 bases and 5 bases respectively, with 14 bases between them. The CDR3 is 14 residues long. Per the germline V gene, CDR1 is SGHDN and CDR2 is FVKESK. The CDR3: CASSRGAGRTEAFF. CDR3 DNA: TGTGCCAGCAGCCGAGGGGCCGGACGAACTGAAGCTTTCTTT. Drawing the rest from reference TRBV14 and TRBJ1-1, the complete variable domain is EAGVTQFPSHSVIEKGQTVTLRCDPISGHDNLYWYRRVMGKEIKFLLHFVKESKQDESGMPNNRFLAERTGGTYSTLKVQPAELEDSGVYFCASSRGAGRTEAFFGQGTRLTVV.

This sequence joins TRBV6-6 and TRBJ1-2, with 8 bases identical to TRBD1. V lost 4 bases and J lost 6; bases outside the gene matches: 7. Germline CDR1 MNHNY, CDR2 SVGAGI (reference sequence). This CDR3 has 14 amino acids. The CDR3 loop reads CASSLNQGQDGYTF. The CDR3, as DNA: TGTGCCAGCAGTTTGAACCAGGGACAGGATGGCTACACCTTC.